Listed here are 2 T cell receptor beta chains from one sample, sequenced in a study of glioma-infiltrating T cells after dendritic cell vaccination. Time point reported: after dendritic cell vaccination, including at tumor progression/relapse. Assay: immunoSEQ multiplex PCR; the TCRdb copy retains only in-frame clones and omits some. The sample carries 50,000 to 75,000 clones, around 85% recorded once. Sequenced here: blood, sampled after dendritic cell vaccination. Every receptor here comes from a human donor with glioblastoma.

This rearrangement joins TRBV28 to TRBJ2-3; TRBD1 matches 9 bases. The CDR3 is made up of 16 amino acids. V lost 7 bases to trimming and J lost 5 bases; unmatched junction nucleotides: 13. Germline V lookup: CDR1 MDHEN, CDR2 SYDVKM. CDR3 sequence: CASNSQRQGVRDTQYF. The CDR3 DNA sequence: TGTGCCAGCAATTCTCAAAGACAGGGGGTTAGAGATACGCAGTATTTT.

V usage is TRBV7-2 and J usage is TRBJ2-3; a weak D match, TRBD1 (6 bases). The CDR3 is 15 amino acids. V lost 0 bases and J 4 bases, leaving 11 bases between the germline ends. Germline V gene sequence: CDR1 SGHTA, CDR2 FQGNSA. The CDR3 nucleotides read TGTGCCAGCAGCTTAGCGGGGGCAGGAGCAGATACGCAGTATTTT. The encoded protein is CASSLAGAGADTQYF. Together with reference TRBV7-2 and TRBJ2-3, the CDR3 gives the full variable domain: GAGVSQSPSNKVTEKGKDVELRCDPISGHTALYWYRQSLGQGLEFLIYFQGNSAPDKSGLPSDRFSAERTGGSVSTLTIQRTQQEDSAVYLCASSLAGAGADTQYFGPGTRLTVL.